This T cell receptor (beta chain) was identified during a study of Ad26.COV2.S vaccination and SARS-CoV-2 variants. Across the whole study: Ad26.COV2.S arm of COV1001 included the donor.

Per germline, CDR1 MDHEN and CDR2 SYDVKM. V lost 10 bases and J 0 bases, leaving 15 bases between the germline ends. CDR3 length equals 15 residues. Regarding treatment: roughly 18 received Ad26.COV2.S at low or high dose, single or two shots; roughly 5 received placebo; per-sample allocation not given. Collection of samples fell on day 63 after the first vaccine or placebo injection. Only in-frame clones appear in the TCRdb table, and some are missing; sequencing was by immunoSEQ multiplex PCR. The data contain about 480,000 clones, around 88% of them singletons. The TCR was taken from a person aged 18-60 years who received the Ad26.COV2.S COVID-19 vaccine or a placebo. This sequence joins TRBV28 and TRBJ1-4; TRBD1 might be the D (5 bases). The material was peripheral blood, obtained in a trial of Ad26.COV2.S vaccine versus placebo. The CDR3 spells CATSGGIATNEKLFF. CDR3 bases: TGTGCCACCTCCGGGGGTATTGCAACTAATGAAAAACTGTTTTTT. Based on the CDR3 plus reference TRBV28 and TRBJ1-4, the full variable domain is DVKVTQSSRYLVKRTGEKVFLECVQDMDHENMFWYRQDPGLGLRLIYFSYDVKMKEKGDIPEGYSVSREKKERFSLILESASTNQTSMYLCATSGGIATNEKLFFGSGTQLSVL.